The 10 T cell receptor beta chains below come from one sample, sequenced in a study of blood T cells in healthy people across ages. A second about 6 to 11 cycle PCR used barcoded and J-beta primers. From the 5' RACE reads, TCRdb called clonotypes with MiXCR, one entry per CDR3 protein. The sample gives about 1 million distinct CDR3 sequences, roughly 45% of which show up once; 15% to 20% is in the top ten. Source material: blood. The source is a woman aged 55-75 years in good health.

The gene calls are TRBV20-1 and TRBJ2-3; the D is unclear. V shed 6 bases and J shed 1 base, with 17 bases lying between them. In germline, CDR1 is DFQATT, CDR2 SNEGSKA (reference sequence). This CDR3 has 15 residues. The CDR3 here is CSATITVTGTDTQYF. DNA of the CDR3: TGCAGTGCGACCATTACCGTCACAGGCACAGATACGCAGTATTTT.

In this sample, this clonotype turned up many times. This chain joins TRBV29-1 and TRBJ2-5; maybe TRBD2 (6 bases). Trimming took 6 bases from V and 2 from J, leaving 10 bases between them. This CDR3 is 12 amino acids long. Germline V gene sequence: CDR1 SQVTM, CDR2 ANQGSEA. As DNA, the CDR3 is TGCAGCGTCAGGGCGGGACAAGAGACCCAGTACTTC. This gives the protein CSVRAGQETQYF.

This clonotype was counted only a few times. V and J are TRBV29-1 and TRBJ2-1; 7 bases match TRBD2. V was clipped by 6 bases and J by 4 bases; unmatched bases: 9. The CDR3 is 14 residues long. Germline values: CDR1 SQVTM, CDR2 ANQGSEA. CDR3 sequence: CSVMSGTLYNEQFF. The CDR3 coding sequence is TGCAGCGTCATGAGCGGGACGCTATACAATGAGCAGTTCTTC.

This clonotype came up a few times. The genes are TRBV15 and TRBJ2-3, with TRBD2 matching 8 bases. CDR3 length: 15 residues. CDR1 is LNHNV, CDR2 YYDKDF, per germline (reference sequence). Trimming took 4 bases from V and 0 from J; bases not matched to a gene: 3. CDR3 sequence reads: CATSKSGGSTDTQYF. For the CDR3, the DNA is TGTGCCACCAGCAAGAGCGGGGGTAGCACAGATACGCAGTATTTT. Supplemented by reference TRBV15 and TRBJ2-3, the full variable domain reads DAMVIQNPRYQVTQFGKPVTLSCSQTLNHNVMYWYQQKSSQAPKLLFHYYDKDFNNEADTPDNFQSRRPNTSFCFLDIRSPGLGDTAMYLCATSKSGGSTDTQYFGPGTRLTVL.

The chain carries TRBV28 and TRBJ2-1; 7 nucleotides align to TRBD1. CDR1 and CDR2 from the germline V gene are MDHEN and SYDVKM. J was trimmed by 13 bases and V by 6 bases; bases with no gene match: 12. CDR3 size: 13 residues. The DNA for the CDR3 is TGTGCCAGCAGGACCGGGACAGTGAGCAAACAGTTCTTC. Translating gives CASRTGTVSKQFF.

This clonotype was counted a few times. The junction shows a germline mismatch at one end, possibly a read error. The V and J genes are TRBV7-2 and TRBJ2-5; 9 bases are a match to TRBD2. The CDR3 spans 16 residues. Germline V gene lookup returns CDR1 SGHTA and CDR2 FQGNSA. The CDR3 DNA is TGTGCCAGCAGCTTATCAGCGGGAGGCCCTTTGGAGACTCAGTACTTC. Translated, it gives CASSLSAGGPLETQYF.

CDR3 loop: CASSQLGGHEQYF. DNA of the CDR3: TGTGCCAGCAGCCAATTGGGCGGCCACGAGCAGTACTTC. The rearrangement joins TRBV3-1 to TRBJ2-5, with D unclear. TRBJ2-7 matches the DNA end more closely, so the J call is doubtful. CDR3 length: 13 residues. Germline values: CDR1 LGHDT, CDR2 YNNKEL (reference sequence).

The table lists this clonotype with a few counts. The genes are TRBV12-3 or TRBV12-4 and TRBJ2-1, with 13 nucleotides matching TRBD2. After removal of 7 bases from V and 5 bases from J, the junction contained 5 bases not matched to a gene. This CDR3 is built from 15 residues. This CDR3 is CASNLLAGGHNEQFF. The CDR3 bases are TGTGCCAGCAACCTACTAGCGGGAGGGCACAATGAGCAGTTCTTC.

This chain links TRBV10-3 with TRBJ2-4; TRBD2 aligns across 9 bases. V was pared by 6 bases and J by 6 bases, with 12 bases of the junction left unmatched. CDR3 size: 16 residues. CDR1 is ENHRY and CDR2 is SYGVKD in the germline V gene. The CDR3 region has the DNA TGTGCCATCAGCCCACGAGCGGGAGGTGCGGTAAACATTCAGTACTTC. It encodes CAISPRAGGAVNIQYF.

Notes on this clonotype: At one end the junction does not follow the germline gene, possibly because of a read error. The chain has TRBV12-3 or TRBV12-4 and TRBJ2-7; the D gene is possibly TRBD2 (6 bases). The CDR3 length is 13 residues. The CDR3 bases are TGTGCCGGCAGTCGTAGCGGCCGCTACGAGCAGTACTTC. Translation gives CAGSRSGRYEQYF.